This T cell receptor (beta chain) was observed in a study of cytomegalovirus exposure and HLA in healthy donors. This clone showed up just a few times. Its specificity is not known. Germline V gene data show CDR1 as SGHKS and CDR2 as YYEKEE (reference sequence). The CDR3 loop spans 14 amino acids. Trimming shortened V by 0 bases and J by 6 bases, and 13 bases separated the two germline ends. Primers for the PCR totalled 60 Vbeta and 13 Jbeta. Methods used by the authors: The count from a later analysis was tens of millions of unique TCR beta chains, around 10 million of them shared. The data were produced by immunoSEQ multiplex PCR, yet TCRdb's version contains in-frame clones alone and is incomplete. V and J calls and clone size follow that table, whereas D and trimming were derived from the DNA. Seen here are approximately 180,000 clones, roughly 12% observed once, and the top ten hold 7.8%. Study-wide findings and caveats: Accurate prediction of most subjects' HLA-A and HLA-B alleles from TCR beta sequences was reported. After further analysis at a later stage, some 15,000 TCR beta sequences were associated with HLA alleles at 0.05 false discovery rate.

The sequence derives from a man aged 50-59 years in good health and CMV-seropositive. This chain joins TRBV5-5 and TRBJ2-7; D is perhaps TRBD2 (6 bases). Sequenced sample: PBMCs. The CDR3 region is CASSLVQGLGEQYF. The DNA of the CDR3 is TGTGCCAGCAGCTTGGTCCAGGGACTTGGCGAGCAGTACTTC. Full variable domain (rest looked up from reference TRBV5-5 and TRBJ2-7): DAGVTQSPTHLIKTRGQQVTLRCSPISGHKSVSWYQQVLGQGPQFIFQYYEKEERGRGNFPDRFSARQFPNYSSELNVNALLLGDSALYLCASSLVQGLGEQYFGPGTRLTVT.